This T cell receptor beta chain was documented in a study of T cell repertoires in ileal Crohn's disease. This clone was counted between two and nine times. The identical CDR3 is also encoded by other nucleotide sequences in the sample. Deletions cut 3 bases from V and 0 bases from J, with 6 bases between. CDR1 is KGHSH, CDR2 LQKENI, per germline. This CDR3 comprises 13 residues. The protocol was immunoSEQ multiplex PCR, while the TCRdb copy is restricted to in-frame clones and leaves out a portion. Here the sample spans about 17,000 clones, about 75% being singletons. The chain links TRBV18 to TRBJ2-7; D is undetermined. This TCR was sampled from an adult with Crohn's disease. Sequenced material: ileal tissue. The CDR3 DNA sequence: TGTGCCAGCTCACCCGGCGGCTCCTACGAGCAGTACTTC. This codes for CASSPGGSYEQYF.